The 25 T cell receptor beta chains in this list originate from one sample, sequenced in a study of blood T cell repertoires in COVID-19. Using immunoSEQ multiplex PCR, the repertoire was profiled, and TCRdb retains in-frame clones only, with some absent. The sample shows hundreds of thousands of clones, approximately 90% of them seen only once. The sample consisted of peripheral blood. These receptor sequences come from a man over 45 with acute or convalescent COVID-19.

To note about this clone: Mismatch with germline at one junction end may stem from a read error. This sequence joins TRBV29-1 and TRBJ2-2; 9 bases are a match to TRBD2. CDR1 is SQVTM and CDR2 is ANQGSEA in the germline V gene. The CDR3 extends over 13 amino acids. CDR3 residues: CSVEGSPAGGLFF. DNA of the CDR3: TGCAGCGTTGAAGGCAGTCCAGCGGGGGGGCTGTTTTTT.

V usage is TRBV6-4 and J usage is TRBJ2-2; 8 positions agree with TRBD1. The CDR3 sequence is 16 residues long. The junction had 6 bases not matched to a gene; V was cut back by 5 bases and J by 1 base. Germline assignment: CDR1 MRHNA and CDR2 SNTAGT. CDR3 nucleotides: TGTGCCAGCAGTTCCGGGACAGGCAGGAACACCGGGGAGCTGTTTTTT. Translated: CASSSGTGRNTGELFF.

The J gene is TRBJ1-6, the V gene TRBV25-1; TRBD1 matches 7 bases. CDR3 size: 15 residues. The V segment lost 7 bases and the J segment 5 bases; nucleotides outside the gene matches: 8. Looked up from germline, CDR1 is MGHDK and CDR2 is SYGVNS. CDR3: CASTNSGQNNSPLHF. The CDR3 DNA follows: TGTGCCAGCACAAACTCGGGACAGAATAATTCACCCCTCCACTTT.

This chain connects TRBV29-1 to TRBJ1-2; TRBD1 aligns across 10 bases. Germline V gene data show CDR1 as SQVTM and CDR2 as ANQGSEA. The CDR3 extends over 13 amino acids. The J segment lost 8 bases and the V segment lost 4 bases, leaving 7 bases of the junction unmatched. Written as DNA, the CDR3 is TGCAGCGTTGTGGGACAGGGGTCGGGAGGCTACACCTTC. Translating gives CSVVGQGSGGYTF.

V gene TRBV7-9 combines with J gene TRBJ1-2, with D possibly matching TRBD1 (6 bases). CDR1 is SEHNR, CDR2 FQNEAQ, per germline (reference sequence). The V gene lost 6 bases and the J gene lost 2 bases, with 10 bases spanning the gap. CDR3 length: 13 residues. CDR3 nucleotide sequence: TGTGCCAGCAGATCGGACAGCAACTATGGCTACACCTTC. It encodes CASRSDSNYGYTF.

CDR3 amino acids: CASSINPDNSPLHF. The DNA of the CDR3 is TGTGCCAGTAGTATTAACCCGGATAATTCACCCCTCCACTTT. The chain carries TRBV19 and TRBJ1-6; D unresolved. Germline V CDR1 and CDR2: LNHDA, SQIVND (reference sequence). The CDR3 contains 14 residues. The V end lost 3 bases, the J end lost 5 bases, and 8 bases lay between the germline ends.

V usage is TRBV6-1 and J usage is TRBJ1-5; D unclear. The CDR3 consists of 14 residues. Trimming took 2 bases from V and 3 from J, leaving 8 bases between them. Germline V gives CDR1 MNHNS, CDR2 SASEGT. The CDR3 loop reads CASSEHQNNQPQHF. The CDR3, as DNA: TGTGCCAGCAGTGAACATCAGAACAATCAGCCCCAGCATTTT.

The chain employs TRBV25-1 and TRBJ1-2; TRBD1 aligns across 8 bases. Losses at the gene ends were 3 bases for V and 4 bases for J; bases not matched to a gene: 4. This CDR3 is 14 amino acids long. Germline loops: CDR1 MGHDK, CDR2 SYGVNS. CDR3 region: CASSETGVGYGYTF. Written as DNA, the CDR3 is TGTGCCAGCAGTGAGACAGGGGTGGGCTATGGCTACACCTTC.

The CDR3 DNA sequence: TGCGCCAGCAGCTTGTCCCCAGGGGGCCTCCTCCCGAACACCGGGGAGCTGTTTTTT. Its translation: CASSLSPGGLLPNTGELFF. The V gene is TRBV5-1, the J gene TRBJ2-2, with 8 bases identical to TRBD1. The germline V gene encodes CDR1 SGHRS and CDR2 YFSETQ. V gave up 1 base and J gave up 0 bases; unmatched junction bases: 11. The CDR3 is 19 residues long.

The CDR3 reads CAWNEQGSYGYTF. CDR3 coding DNA: TGTGCCTGGAACGAACAGGGATCCTATGGCTACACCTTC. The V and J genes are TRBV30 and TRBJ1-2; tentative D call: TRBD1 (6 bases). Germline V gives CDR1 GTSNPN, CDR2 SVGIG (reference sequence). The CDR3 contains 13 residues. The germline V and J ends were trimmed by 4 bases and 4 bases, with 13 bases remaining between them.

The chain carries TRBV18 and TRBJ1-1; 9 bases line up with TRBD1. Germline V CDR1 and CDR2: KGHSH, LQKENI. The trim removed 4 bases at V and 8 bases at J, leaving 11 bases unmatched. The CDR3 totals 15 residues. The CDR3 DNA follows: TGTGCCAGCTCACGGGGACCGGGACAGGGTAGGGAAGCTTTCTTT. Its translation is CASSRGPGQGREAFF.

The chain recombines TRBV7-9 with TRBJ1-1, with 7 bases aligning to TRBD1. CDR3 length: 15 residues. Per germline, CDR1 SEHNR and CDR2 FQNEAQ (reference sequence). J gave up 4 bases and V 1 base, and 6 bases lay outside the gene matches. CDR3: CASSLEVRGSTEAFF. The CDR3 nucleotides are TGTGCCAGCAGCTTAGAGGTCAGGGGGAGCACTGAAGCTTTCTTT.

This clone was recorded once. This chain uses TRBV29-1 with TRBJ2-1; the D gene is possibly TRBD1 (7 bases). The germline gives CDR1 SQVTM, CDR2 ANQGSEA. Trimming shortened V by 3 bases and J by 6 bases, and 12 bases separated the two germline ends. The CDR3 runs 13 residues. CDR3 region: CSVERDSGNEQFF. The CDR3 nucleotides read TGCAGCGTTGAGCGGGACAGTGGCAATGAGCAGTTCTTC.

The chain uses TRBV5-5 and TRBJ1-1; 9 bases agree with TRBD1. The germline gives CDR1 SGHKS, CDR2 YYEKEE (reference sequence). With 3 bases clipped from V and 6 bases from J, the junction kept 6 bases outside the gene matches. CDR3 length: 14 amino acids. CDR3 protein: CASSSRTGVAEAFF. The CDR3 nucleotides are TGTGCCAGCAGCTCAAGGACAGGGGTAGCTGAAGCTTTCTTT. Supplemented by reference TRBV5-5 and TRBJ1-1, the full variable domain reads DAGVTQSPTHLIKTRGQQVTLRCSPISGHKSVSWYQQVLGQGPQFIFQYYEKEERGRGNFPDRFSARQFPNYSSELNVNALLLGDSALYLCASSSRTGVAEAFFGQGTRLTVV.

The chain is built from TRBV5-8 and TRBJ1-2; D remains ambiguous. This CDR3 comprises 13 residues. V lost 3 bases to trimming and J lost 7 bases, with 13 bases between them. CDR1 SGHTS and CDR2 YDEGEE come from the germline V gene. The CDR3 coding sequence is TGTGCCAGCAGCTCCGATCCGATCAGTGGCTACACCTTC. Protein sequence: CASSSDPISGYTF.

The rearrangement joins TRBV21-1 to TRBJ1-5; the table calls TRBD1, which could not be checked here. TRBV21-1 is noted as a pseudogene. The CDR3 is made up of 18 amino acids. This CDR3 reads CASSKYSRGRVGNQPQHF. CDR3 in DNA: TGTGCCAGCAGCAAATATTCTAGGGGTCGTGTCGGCAATCAGCCCCAGCATTTT.

The chain joins TRBV5-1 to TRBJ1-5; D may be TRBD1 (5 bases). Germline lookup yields CDR1 SGHRS and CDR2 YFSETQ. V gave up 0 bases and J gave up 3 bases, with 7 bases separating them. This CDR3 contains 14 residues. The CDR3 region has the DNA TGCGCCAGCAGCTTGGGACAGATCAATCAGCCCCAGCATTTT. This sequence encodes CASSLGQINQPQHF.

The rearrangement links TRBV12-3 or TRBV12-4 to TRBJ1-1; D is unresolved. This CDR3 has 11 residues. V gave up 3 bases and J gave up 4 bases, with 3 bases separating them. CDR3: CASSFSTEAFF. As DNA, the CDR3 is TGTGCCAGCAGTTTTAGCACTGAAGCTTTCTTT.

The J gene is TRBJ1-4, the V gene TRBV12-5; D gene uncertain. Germline loops: CDR1 LGHNT, CDR2 FRNRAP. V lost 1 base and J 7 bases, leaving 16 bases between the germline ends. The CDR3 totals 16 residues. The CDR3 region has the DNA TGTGCTAGTGGTTTGGGCGCCGGGTCCGGAGGTGAAAAACTGTTTTTT. It codes for CASGLGAGSGGEKLFF.

The rearrangement links TRBV10-1 to TRBJ1-3; no reliable D call. The germline CDR1 and CDR2 sequences are WNHNN and SYGVQD (reference sequence). CDR3 length equals 15 residues. Trimming took off 4 bases at V and 3 bases at J, with 13 bases between the two ends. CDR3 nucleotides: TGCGCCAGCAGTGTCGGCGGGCGACATGGAAACACCATATATTTT. Translation gives CASSVGGRHGNTIYF.

This chain uses TRBV5-1 with TRBJ1-1; 9 positions match TRBD1. From germline, CDR1 is SGHRS and CDR2 YFSETQ. V shed 0 bases, J shed 4 bases, and the junction held 4 bases outside the gene matches. The CDR3 consists of 15 residues. CDR3 sequence (DNA): TGCGCCAGCAGCTTGGGGGACAGGGAGGGCACTGAAGCTTTCTTT. Translated: CASSLGDREGTEAFF.

The V call is TRBV10-2, the J call TRBJ2-5; possible D gene TRBD1, 6 bases. The CDR3 loop spans 13 amino acids. V lost 7 bases and J lost 1, with 10 bases in between. CDR1 and CDR2 from the germline V gene are WSHSY and SAAADI. CDR3 DNA sequence: TGCGCCAGCACAGGACAGTCCCAAGAGACCCAGTACTTC. It codes for CASTGQSQETQYF.

The V gene is TRBV4-1, the J gene TRBJ1-3; the match to TRBD1 covers 9 bases. V trimming: 4 bases; J trimming: 4 bases; junction bases outside the gene matches: 5. CDR1 is MGHRA, CDR2 YSYEKL, per germline. The CDR3 is 15 residues long. CDR3 protein: CASSLNRGRGNTIYF. The CDR3 region has the DNA TGCGCCAGCAGCCTGAACAGGGGGCGCGGAAACACCATATATTTT.

Only one count was recorded for this clone. The chain is built from TRBV5-8 and TRBJ2-1, with a possible D match to TRBD1 (6 bases). CDR3 length: 14 residues. Per germline, CDR1 SGHTS and CDR2 YDEGEE. V gave up 0 bases and J gave up 6 bases, with 10 bases separating them. CDR3 region: CASSLVGQRNEQFF. The CDR3 nucleotides read TGTGCCAGCAGCTTGGTGGGACAACGCAATGAGCAGTTCTTC.

This clone showed up just once. Other DNA variants within this sample encode the same CDR3. J is TRBJ2-7 and V is TRBV7-9; D is ambiguous. Per germline, CDR1 SEHNR and CDR2 FQNEAQ (reference sequence). The CDR3 length is 12 residues. The V end was cut by 6 bases, the J end by 0 bases, with 6 bases between. CDR3 in DNA: TGTGCCAGCAGTTTGTACTCCTACGAGCAGTACTTC. Amino acid sequence: CASSLYSYEQYF.